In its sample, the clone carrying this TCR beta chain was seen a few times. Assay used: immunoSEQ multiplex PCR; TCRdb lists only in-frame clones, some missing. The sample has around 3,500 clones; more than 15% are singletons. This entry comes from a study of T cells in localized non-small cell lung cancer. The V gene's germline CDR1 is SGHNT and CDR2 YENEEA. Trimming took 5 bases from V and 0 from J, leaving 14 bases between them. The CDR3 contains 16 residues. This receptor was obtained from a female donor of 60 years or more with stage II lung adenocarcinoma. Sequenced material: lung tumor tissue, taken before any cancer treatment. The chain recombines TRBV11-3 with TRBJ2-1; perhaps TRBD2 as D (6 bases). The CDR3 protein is CASSPLAAVSYNEQFF. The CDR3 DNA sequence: TGTGCCAGCAGCCCTTTAGCGGCCGTCTCCTACAATGAGCAGTTCTTC.